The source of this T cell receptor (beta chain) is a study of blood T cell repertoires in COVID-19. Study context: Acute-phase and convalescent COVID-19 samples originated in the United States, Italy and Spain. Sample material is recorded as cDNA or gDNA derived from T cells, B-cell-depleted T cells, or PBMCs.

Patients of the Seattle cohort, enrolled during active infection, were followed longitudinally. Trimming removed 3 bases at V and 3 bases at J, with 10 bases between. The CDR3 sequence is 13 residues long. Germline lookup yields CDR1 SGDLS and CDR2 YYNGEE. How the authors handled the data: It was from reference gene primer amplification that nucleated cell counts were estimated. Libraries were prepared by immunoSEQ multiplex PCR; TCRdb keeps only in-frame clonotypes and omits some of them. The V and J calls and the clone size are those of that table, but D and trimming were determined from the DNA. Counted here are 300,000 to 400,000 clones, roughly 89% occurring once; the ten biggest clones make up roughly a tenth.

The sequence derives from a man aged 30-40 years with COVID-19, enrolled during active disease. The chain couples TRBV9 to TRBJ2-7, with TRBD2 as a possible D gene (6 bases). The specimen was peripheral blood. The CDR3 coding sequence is TGTGCCAGCAGCGAGGGACTTTTCTACGAGCAGTACTTC. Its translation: CASSEGLFYEQYF.